The next 14 T cell receptor beta chains were all read from a single sample in a study of T cell responses to AZD1222 COVID-19 vaccine. Assay used: immunoSEQ multiplex PCR; TCRdb lists only in-frame clones, some missing. The sample holds 180,000 or so clones, approximately 94% seen once. The specimen comprised peripheral blood, sampled on day 0 of AZD1222 vaccination. The origin of the receptors is an adult in good health.

This clone was counted once. The chain couples TRBV5-5 to TRBJ1-2, with 9 bases matching TRBD1. This CDR3 region has 13 residues. V was clipped by 5 bases and J by 4 bases; unmatched bases: 3. Germline assignment: CDR1 SGHKS and CDR2 YYEKEE (reference sequence). The CDR3 nucleotides are TGTGCCAGCAGGCCACAGGGGGCCTATGGCTACACCTTC. Its translation is CASRPQGAYGYTF.

This sequence joins TRBV5-1 and TRBJ1-1; maybe TRBD1 (5 bases). Germline CDR1 SGHRS, CDR2 YFSETQ. Trimming removed 0 bases from V and 1 base from J, with 7 bases in between. The CDR3 contains 14 residues. CDR3 residues: CASSLGTRNTEAFF. CDR3 in DNA: TGCGCCAGCAGCTTGGGGACACGGAACACTGAAGCTTTCTTT. Complete variable domain (other parts from reference TRBV5-1 and TRBJ1-1): KAGVTQTPRYLIKTRGQQVTLSCSPISGHRSVSWYQQTPGQGLQFLFEYFSETQRNKGNFPGRFSGRQFSNSRSEMNVSTLELGDSALYLCASSLGTRNTEAFFGQGTRLTVV.

V and J are TRBV27 and TRBJ2-6; D may be TRBD2 (6 bases). Germline V CDR1 and CDR2: MNHEY, SMNVEV (reference sequence). The length of the CDR3 is 15 residues. V lost 2 bases to trimming and J lost 4 bases, with 9 bases between them. The CDR3 DNA sequence: TGTGCCAGCAGTTTAATGGAGGGGGGGGCCAACGTCCTGACTTTC. Its translation: CASSLMEGGANVLTF.

V usage is TRBV5-5 and J usage is TRBJ1-5; D is undetermined. Germline V gene sequence: CDR1 SGHKS, CDR2 YYEKEE (reference sequence). The CDR3 has 13 residues. V lost 2 bases, J lost 5 bases, and 8 bases lay in between. CDR3 amino acids: CASSFLGDQPQHF. CDR3 nucleotide sequence: TGTGCCAGCAGCTTTTTAGGCGATCAGCCCCAGCATTTT.

The chain recombines TRBV28 with TRBJ1-4; no firm D call. The CDR3 sequence is 16 residues long. The V gene lost 1 base and the J gene lost 0 bases, with 9 bases spanning the gap. Germline assignment: CDR1 MDHEN and CDR2 SYDVKM. CDR3 bases: TGTGCCAGCAGTTTATCAATTATTGCAACTAATGAAAAACTGTTTTTT. As protein: CASSLSIIATNEKLFF.

V is TRBV24-1 and J is TRBJ2-3; D is perhaps TRBD1 (6 bases). The CDR3 loop spans 17 amino acids. The V end was cut by 8 bases, the J end by 1 base, with 21 bases between. Germline V gene lookup returns CDR1 KGHDR and CDR2 SFDVKD. The CDR3 sequence: CATNDSQGRWGTDTQYF. In DNA, the CDR3 is TGTGCCACCAATGACTCACAGGGCCGGTGGGGCACAGATACGCAGTATTTT.

The rearrangement joins TRBV15 to TRBJ1-5, with D perhaps matching TRBD1 (5 bases). Germline V gene sequence: CDR1 LNHNV, CDR2 YYDKDF (reference sequence). The V end lost 0 bases, the J end lost 2 bases, and 14 bases lay between the germline ends. The CDR3 contains 17 residues. The CDR3 here is CATSRDVGVRGNQPQHF. CDR3 DNA: TGTGCCACCAGCAGAGATGTGGGGGTACGGGGCAATCAGCCCCAGCATTTT.

The chain combines TRBV4-1 with TRBJ1-2; D is unresolved. The CDR3 is 15 amino acids. Per the germline V gene, CDR1 is MGHRA and CDR2 is YSYEKL. V lost 4 bases and J 1 base, leaving 13 bases between the germline ends. The CDR3 DNA follows: TGCGCCAGCAGCCCGTCCCAGATAGGTAACTATGGCTACACCTTC. It is translated as CASSPSQIGNYGYTF.

The V call is TRBV3-1 (or the pseudogene TRBV3-2), the J call TRBJ1-3, with 7 nucleotides matching TRBD1. The CDR3 runs 15 residues. With 0 bases clipped from V and 3 bases from J, the junction kept 2 bases outside the gene matches. Germline loops: CDR1 LGHDT, CDR2 YNNKEL (reference sequence). The CDR3 sequence is CASSQDAGGGNTIYF. The DNA for the CDR3 is TGTGCCAGCAGCCAAGATGCAGGGGGTGGAAACACCATATATTTT.

The chain couples TRBV5-4 to TRBJ2-5; a weak D match, TRBD2 (6 bases). Germline CDR1 reads SGHNT; CDR2 reads YYREEE (reference sequence). The CDR3 extends over 13 amino acids. V lost 4 bases to trimming and J lost 4 bases, with 11 bases between them. CDR3 sequence: CASSPIAVETQYF. As DNA, the CDR3 is TGTGCCAGCAGCCCCATAGCGGTAGAGACCCAGTACTTC.

The V and J genes are TRBV27 and TRBJ1-1; D may be TRBD1 (5 bases). Germline V CDR1 and CDR2: MNHEY, SMNVEV (reference sequence). This CDR3 has 13 amino acids. The V and J ends lost 2 bases and 3 bases respectively, with 7 bases between them. CDR3 protein: CASSLGAHTEAFF. In DNA, the CDR3 is TGTGCCAGCAGTTTAGGGGCGCACACTGAAGCTTTCTTT.

The V call is TRBV28, the J call TRBJ1-4; D might be TRBD1 (6 bases). In germline, CDR1 is MDHEN, CDR2 SYDVKM. The CDR3 has 16 residues. Trimming left V 3 bases short and J 5 bases short, with 16 bases between. CDR3 amino acids: CASSFLSGQWNEKLFF. The CDR3 bases are TGTGCCAGCAGTTTCCTCTCCGGACAGTGGAATGAAAAACTGTTTTTT.

The chain is built from TRBV2 and TRBJ1-5; TRBD1 aligns across 7 bases. Trimming took 6 bases from V and 0 from J; bases not matched to a gene: 5. CDR1 and CDR2 (germline): SNHLY, FYNNEI. This CDR3 has 15 residues. The CDR3 loop reads CASSGQAYSNQPQHF. Written as DNA, the CDR3 is TGTGCCAGCAGCGGACAGGCCTATAGCAATCAGCCCCAGCATTTT.

The chain has TRBV7-9 and TRBJ2-1; TRBD2 agrees at 9 bases. The V gene's germline CDR1 is SEHNR and CDR2 FQNEAQ (reference sequence). V dropped 6 bases and J dropped 9; count of bases not matched to a gene: 9. This CDR3 is built from 14 residues. CDR3 DNA sequence: TGTGCCAGCAGTCGTATGGGACTAGCCGCTGAGCAGTTCTTC. It yields the protein CASSRMGLAAEQFF.